Each of the 31 T cell receptor beta chains below was sequenced from the same sample in a study of CD8+CD57+ T cells in acquired aplastic anemia. TCR beta VDJ and CDR3 profiles were obtained from a genomic DNA template. In TCRdb, the reads were re-called with MiXCR into one record per CDR3 protein. The sample records 100,000 to 150,000 distinct CDR3 sequences, about 48% being singletons. The sequencing sample was made of sorted CD4+, CD8+, or CD8+CD57+ T cells (not recorded which) from PBMCs. The receptors were sampled from a human donor in good health, serving as a control.

V is TRBV19 and J is TRBJ2-7; tentatively, D is TRBD1 (6 bases). Trimming left V 4 bases short and J 0 bases short, with 10 bases between. Per germline, CDR1 LNHDA and CDR2 SQIVND (reference sequence). CDR3 length: 14 residues. The CDR3 here is CASSRTESSYEQYF. The CDR3 DNA reads as TGTGCCAGTAGTAGGACAGAAAGCTCCTACGAGCAGTACTTC.

On this clonotype itself: The conserved phenylalanine or tryptophan is not found at the CDR3 terminus, so this likely reflects a read error. V usage is TRBV6-1 and J usage is TRBJ1-5; D possibly corresponds to TRBD1 (6 bases). V was clipped by 6 bases and J by 0 bases, with 12 bases between them. The germline CDR1 and CDR2 sequences are MNHNS and SASEGT. The CDR3 contains 15 residues. CDR3 in DNA: TGTGCCAGCAGGTCCGGACAGTATAGCAATCAGCCCCAGCATCTT. Its translation: CASRSGQYSNQPQHL.

The chain employs TRBV10-1 and TRBJ1-3; D is unclear. This CDR3 contains 14 residues. Per the germline V gene, CDR1 is WNHNN and CDR2 is SYGVQD (reference sequence). Trimming cost V 4 bases and J 5 bases, with 12 bases left between them. The CDR3 here is CASSASGRRNTIYF. Here the CDR3 DNA reads TGCGCCAGCAGTGCGTCGGGCAGACGAAACACCATATATTTT.

V is TRBV10-3 and J is TRBJ2-7; 8 bases fit TRBD1. The CDR3 covers 14 residues. The junction had 3 bases not matched to a gene; V was cut back by 3 bases and J by 2 bases. Germline CDR1 and CDR2: ENHRY and SYGVKD. The CDR3 reads CAISEQGGPYEQYF. CDR3 nucleotide sequence: TGTGCCATCAGTGAACAGGGGGGACCCTACGAGCAGTACTTC.

The rearrangement joins TRBV6-5 to TRBJ1-4; tentative D call: TRBD1 (5 bases). Trimming removed 0 bases at V and 0 bases at J, with 11 bases between. The germline V gene has CDR1 MNHEY and CDR2 SVGAGI. This CDR3 is 17 amino acids long. The CDR3 here is CASSYSLTGATNEKLFF. DNA of the CDR3: TGTGCCAGCAGTTACTCTCTGACGGGGGCAACTAATGAAAAACTGTTTTTT.

The rearrangement joins TRBV24-1 to TRBJ2-6; perhaps TRBD2 as D (7 bases). Germline values: CDR1 KGHDR, CDR2 SFDVKD. The CDR3 covers 15 residues. V lost 6 bases to trimming and J lost 4 bases, with 12 bases between them. The CDR3 is CATSLGGAGANVLTF. In DNA form, the CDR3 reads TGTGCCACCAGTTTGGGGGGGGCCGGGGCCAACGTCCTGACTTTC.

This clonotype showed up just once. V gene TRBV20-1 combines with J gene TRBJ1-1; D remains unclear. Germline V gene sequence: CDR1 DFQATT, CDR2 SNEGSKA (reference sequence). Trimming cost V 0 bases and J 0 bases, with 8 bases left between them. This CDR3 has 14 residues. DNA for the CDR3: TGCAGTGCTAGAGAGCTTCGTCTGAACACTGAAGCTTTCTTT. It yields the protein CSARELRLNTEAFF.

Here the CDR3 reads CASSFFLAGGLDEQFF. The CDR3 DNA sequence: TGTGCCAGCAGCTTTTTTCTGGCGGGGGGGCTTGATGAGCAGTTCTTC. The V gene is TRBV5-4, the J gene TRBJ2-1, with 9 bases identical to TRBD2. This CDR3 is built from 16 residues. Germline values: CDR1 SGHNT, CDR2 YYREEE (reference sequence). The V segment lost 2 bases and the J segment 8 bases; nucleotides outside the gene matches: 11. The full variable domain, with the rest looked up from reference TRBV5-4 and TRBJ2-1, is ETGVTQSPTHLIKTRGQQVTLRCSSQSGHNTVSWYQQALGQGPQFIFQYYREEENGRGNFPPRFSGLQFPNYSSELNVNALELDDSALYLCASSFFLAGGLDEQFFGPGTRLTVL.

Only a few counts were recorded for this clonotype. A much larger clone differs by one base, so this may be a read error. This chain joins TRBV20-1 and TRBJ2-3, with 9 nucleotides matching TRBD2. Germline-derived CDR1 and CDR2 are DFQATT and SNEGSKA (reference sequence). The CDR3 is 19 residues long. V dropped 3 bases and J dropped 0; count of bases not matched to a gene: 16. The CDR3 region is CSARLTSGLAHRSTDTQYF. CDR3 sequence (DNA): TGCAGTGCTAGGCTTACCTCGGGACTAGCCCACAGAAGCACAGATACGCAGTATTTT.

V gene TRBV24-1 combines with J gene TRBJ2-5, with D maybe TRBD1 (5 bases). From germline, CDR1 is KGHDR and CDR2 SFDVKD. Trimming left V 4 bases short and J 1 base short, with 9 bases between. This CDR3 region has 14 residues. CDR3 DNA: TGTGCCACCAGTGAGGCAGGGCCCCAAGAGACCCAGTACTTC. Translation: CATSEAGPQETQYF.

A note on this clonotype: An end of the junction differs from the germline gene, which may be a read error. This sequence joins TRBV15 and TRBJ2-5; 7 bases are shared with TRBD2. CDR3 length equals 15 residues. The germline CDR1 and CDR2 sequences are LNHNV and YYDKDF (reference sequence). CDR3 amino acids: CATSGPAGERETQYF. The CDR3 DNA sequence: TGTGCCACCAGCGGCCCCGCGGGGGAGAGAGAGACTCAGTACTTC.

The chain's CDR3 is CASRDINNSPLHF. The DNA for the CDR3 is TGTGCCAGCCGGGACATTAATAATTCACCCCTCCACTTT. The chain is built from TRBV25-1 and TRBJ1-6, with D perhaps TRBD1 (6 bases). Germline assignment: CDR1 MGHDK and CDR2 SYGVNS. This CDR3 is 13 amino acids long. V dropped 8 bases and J dropped 5 bases, with 10 bases sitting between them. The full variable domain, rest sourced from reference TRBV25-1 and TRBJ1-6, is EADIYQTPRYLVIGTGKKITLECSQTMGHDKMYWYQQDPGMELHLIHYSYGVNSTEKGDLSSESTVSRIRTEHFPLTLESARPSHTSQYLCASRDINNSPLHFGNGTRLTVT.

The rearrangement links TRBV2 to TRBJ2-3; no definite D call. Per germline, CDR1 SNHLY and CDR2 FYNNEI. The V and J ends lost 4 bases and 2 bases respectively, with 7 bases between them. This CDR3 has 13 amino acids. Written as DNA, the CDR3 is TGTGCCAGCAGTGGACCGTACACAGATACGCAGTATTTT. It encodes CASSGPYTDTQYF.

This clonotype is categorized as medium-sized (0.01 to 0.1%). The chain carries TRBV24-1 and TRBJ2-1; D is possibly TRBD1 (5 bases). The CDR3 extends over 14 amino acids. Germline values: CDR1 KGHDR, CDR2 SFDVKD. Trimming pared 4 bases from V and 4 bases from J, leaving 10 bases between. CDR3 region: CATSDADRYNEQFF. DNA of the CDR3: TGTGCCACCAGTGACGCAGACAGATACAATGAGCAGTTCTTC.

The table lists this clonotype with many counts. The chain recombines TRBV20-1 with TRBJ1-2; TRBD1 matches 8 bases. The V gene's germline CDR1 is DFQATT and CDR2 SNEGSKA (reference sequence). J was trimmed by 8 bases and V by 3 bases; bases with no gene match: 11. This CDR3 comprises 14 residues. CDR3 coding DNA: TGCAGTGCTAGGGGGTGGACAGGGTCTGAGGGCTACACCTTC. Protein sequence: CSARGWTGSEGYTF.

The V and J genes are TRBV30 and TRBJ1-2, with 9 bases lining up with TRBD1. V was pared by 4 bases and J by 8 bases, with 5 bases of the junction left unmatched. CDR3 size: 12 residues. Germline V gene lookup returns CDR1 GTSNPN and CDR2 SVGIG (reference sequence). The CDR3 reads CAWTPGQGGYTF. The CDR3 DNA sequence: TGTGCCTGGACCCCGGGACAGGGCGGCTACACCTTC.

This clonotype appeared many times. The chain couples TRBV6-5 to TRBJ1-2, with 11 bases matching TRBD1. Unmatched junction bases numbered 7, after V lost 4 bases and J lost 6 bases. In germline, CDR1 is MNHEY, CDR2 SVGAGI. There are 15 residues in the CDR3. CDR3 in DNA: TGTGCCAGCAGTTTCGGACAGGGGGCTATCAATGGCTACACCTTC. Amino acids: CASSFGQGAINGYTF.

A remark on this clonotype: This may be a read error: a much more frequent sequence differs by one nucleotide. This chain connects TRBV12-3 or TRBV12-4 to TRBJ1-1; D remains unclear. The CDR3 sequence is 13 residues long. The germline V and J ends were trimmed by 2 bases and 4 bases, with 8 bases remaining between them. The CDR3 sequence: CASSLLTSTEAFF. DNA for the CDR3: TGTGCCAGCAGTTTATTAACGAGCACTGAAGCTTTCTTT.

With respect to this clonotype: This may be a read error, as it is one base from a much larger clone. In this CDR3 the conserved last residue, phenylalanine or tryptophan, is missing, so a read error is likely. This chain uses TRBV25-1 with TRBJ1-1; 8 nucleotides match TRBD1. With 6 bases clipped from V and 3 bases from J, the junction kept 9 bases outside the gene matches. This CDR3 is 15 amino acids long. From germline, CDR1 is MGHDK and CDR2 SYGVNS. The CDR3 bases are TGTGCCAGCAGCTTCTTGGACAGGGAACACACTGAAGCTTTCTTA. Its translation: CASSFLDREHTEAFL.

This clonotype showed up many times. The chain carries TRBV10-3 and TRBJ2-7, with D perhaps assigned TRBD1 or TRBD2 (5 bases each). This CDR3 is 12 amino acids long. Trimming shortened V by 3 bases and J by 5 bases, and 8 bases separated the two germline ends. Germline loops: CDR1 ENHRY, CDR2 SYGVKD. This CDR3 reads CAISERGDEQYF. The CDR3 DNA sequence: TGTGCCATCAGTGAAAGGGGAGACGAGCAGTACTTC.

The chain uses TRBV25-1 and TRBJ2-7; 9 positions agree with TRBD2. The CDR3 loop spans 15 amino acids. Per the germline V gene, CDR1 is MGHDK and CDR2 is SYGVNS. V was clipped by 4 bases and J by 2 bases; unmatched bases: 6. CDR3 nucleotides: TGTGCCAGCAGTGGAGGCCGCGGGGGGGCCTACGAGCAGTACTTC. Its translation is CASSGGRGGAYEQYF.

This chain uses TRBV7-9 with TRBJ2-3; 11 bases match TRBD1. The CDR3 consists of 14 residues. Trimming took 5 bases from V and 6 from J; bases not matched to a gene: 4. The germline CDR1 and CDR2 sequences are SEHNR and FQNEAQ (reference sequence). The CDR3 nucleotides read TGTGCCAGCAGCATCGGACAGGGGGCGGATACGCAGTATTTT. The encoded protein is CASSIGQGADTQYF.

The chain links TRBV25-1 to TRBJ2-1; 8 positions agree with TRBD2. The germline gives CDR1 MGHDK, CDR2 SYGVNS. The CDR3 runs to 16 residues. The V gene end was trimmed by 0 bases and the J gene end by 5 bases; junction bases not matched to a gene: 6. CDR3 loop: CASSEYERGPNNEQFF. Here the CDR3 DNA reads TGTGCCAGCAGTGAATATGAGCGGGGGCCGAACAATGAGCAGTTCTTC.

V gene TRBV2 combines with J gene TRBJ2-1, with D possibly matching TRBD2 (5 bases). The CDR3 loop spans 14 amino acids. V was pared by 8 bases and J by 3 bases, with 14 bases between. Germline CDR1 SNHLY, CDR2 FYNNEI. CDR3 DNA sequence: TGTGCCAGCGTTCGGGGTCTGGGCTACAATGAGCAGTTCTTC. Amino acid sequence: CASVRGLGYNEQFF.

This clonotype was counted at least ten times. One end of the junction does not line up with germline, which may come from a read error. The gene calls are TRBV7-6 and TRBJ1-1; D may be TRBD1 (6 bases). Germline V CDR1 and CDR2: SGHVS, FNYEAQ. This CDR3 contains 13 residues. CDR3 coding DNA: TGTGCCAGCAGCCTTGGGCAGGGGACTGGGGGGGCCTTT. Residues: CASSLGQGTGGAF.

The chain uses TRBV7-9 and TRBJ2-2; D might be TRBD2 (5 bases). V was pared by 4 bases and J by 0 bases, with 9 bases between. This CDR3 has 15 amino acids. The germline CDR1 and CDR2 sequences are SEHNR and FQNEAQ (reference sequence). The DNA for the CDR3 is TGTGCCAGCAGCTGGAGCGGATCGAACACCGGGGAGCTGTTTTTT. Protein sequence: CASSWSGSNTGELFF.

V is TRBV25-1 and J is TRBJ1-3; D perhaps matches TRBD1 (5 bases). The CDR3 loop spans 17 amino acids. Trimming removed 4 bases from V and 1 base from J, with 17 bases in between. Germline V gene data show CDR1 as MGHDK and CDR2 as SYGVNS. CDR3 loop: CASSGRDLSFSGNTIYF. DNA for the CDR3: TGTGCCAGCAGTGGCCGGGACCTTTCTTTTTCTGGAAACACCATATATTTT.

This clonotype was seen a few times. V and J are TRBV24-1 and TRBJ2-5, with TRBD2 matching over 9 bases. The V and J ends lost 1 base and 0 bases, in that order; junction bases with no gene match: 2. Germline CDR1 reads KGHDR; CDR2 reads SFDVKD. CDR3 size: 16 residues. In DNA, the CDR3 is TGTGCCACCAGTGATTTAAAGCGGGGGGACCAAGAGACCCAGTACTTC. Translated: CATSDLKRGDQETQYF.

The rearrangement joins TRBV19 to TRBJ1-2; TRBD1 matches at 11 bases. The V segment lost 6 bases and the J segment 3 bases; nucleotides outside the gene matches: 3. The CDR3 extends over 14 amino acids. The germline CDR1 and CDR2 sequences are LNHDA and SQIVND (reference sequence). CDR3 DNA sequence: TGTGCCAGTAGGCGGACAGGGGGCGACTATGGCTACACCTTC. This encodes CASRRTGGDYGYTF.

This chain joins TRBV19 and TRBJ2-7, with D unresolved. Germline CDR1 LNHDA, CDR2 SQIVND (reference sequence). This CDR3 comprises 12 residues. Trimming removed 7 bases from V and 4 bases from J, with 11 bases in between. DNA of the CDR3: TGTGCCAGTACCTCGGACGGGTACGAGCAGTACTTC. It codes for CASTSDGYEQYF.

This clonotype has just a few counts. This chain uses TRBV7-2 with TRBJ1-6; TRBD1 agrees at 8 bases. With 2 bases clipped from V and 9 bases from J, the junction kept 3 bases outside the gene matches. The CDR3 loop spans 14 amino acids. Germline V gives CDR1 SGHTA, CDR2 FQGNSA. The CDR3 region is CASSLQGAGSPLHF. CDR3 sequence (DNA): TGTGCCAGCAGCTTACAGGGGGCAGGTTCACCCCTCCACTTT.